This T cell receptor beta chain was documented in a study of cytomegalovirus exposure and HLA in healthy donors. Generated by immunoSEQ multiplex PCR, the TCRdb table keeps only in-frame clones and is missing some. The table includes over 200,000 clones, roughly 84% detected once. The CDR3 spans 15 residues. CDR1 and CDR2 from the germline V gene are SQVTM and ANQGSEA. V lost 6 bases and J lost 4; bases outside the gene matches: 8. The source of this sequence is a woman under 30 in good health and CMV-seropositive. The sequencing input was PBMCs. The rearrangement links TRBV29-1 to TRBJ2-4; 11 bases are shared with TRBD2. CDR3 coding DNA: TGCAGCGTACTTAGACTAGCGGGACCTAAAAACATTCAGTACTTC. Its protein product is CSVLRLAGPKNIQYF.